The T cell receptor (beta chain) described here comes from a study of cytomegalovirus exposure and HLA in healthy donors. Overall study results and limits: Later genetic work tied a missense DCLRE1C variant to beta-chain V and J trimming.

Points on this clone: Antigen unknown.

PCR employed 60 Vbeta and 13 Jbeta primers. Assay used: immunoSEQ multiplex PCR; TCRdb lists only in-frame clones, some missing. The sample has under 200,000 clones, more than 80% seen once; the top ten hold under 15%. V gave up 3 bases and J gave up 5 bases; unmatched junction bases: 11. Germline V gene lookup returns CDR1 MGHDK and CDR2 SYGVNS. The CDR3 totals 17 residues. Sequencing used PBMCs. The TCR comes from a woman aged 45 to 65 in good health and CMV-seronegative. This chain joins TRBV25-1 and TRBJ2-5, with 11 bases identical to TRBD2. The CDR3 DNA reads as TGTGCCAGCAGTGAGTCCTTAGCGGGAGGGCCCTCCGAGACCCAGTACTTC. This translates into CASSESLAGGPSETQYF.